Following are 2 T cell receptor beta chains from one sample sequenced in a study of blood T cell repertoires in COVID-19. Some clones are missing from TCRdb's copy, which holds only in-frame ones; the method was immunoSEQ multiplex PCR. The table has approximately 90,000 clones, around four fifths seen once. Input material: peripheral blood. The receptors were gathered from a woman of 80 years or more with active or convalescent COVID-19.

This chain connects TRBV10-2 to TRBJ2-1; no firm D call. Germline CDR1 reads WSHSY; CDR2 reads SAAADI. The CDR3 runs to 11 residues. V lost 4 bases and J 5 bases, leaving 3 bases between the germline ends. CDR3 DNA sequence: TGCGCCAGCAGTGTAAACAATGAGCAGTTCTTC. It codes for CASSVNNEQFF.

V is TRBV11-3 and J is TRBJ2-5; 12 nucleotides line up with TRBD2. Germline V lookup: CDR1 SGHNT, CDR2 YENEEA. CDR3 length: 15 amino acids. The V gene end was trimmed by 4 bases and the J gene end by 7 bases; junction bases not matched to a gene: 7. The CDR3: CASSSGKTSGGTQYF. The CDR3 region has the DNA TGTGCCAGCAGCTCAGGGAAGACTAGCGGGGGGACCCAGTACTTC. The full variable domain, completed using reference TRBV11-3 and TRBJ2-5, is EAGVVQSPRYKIIEKKQPVAFWCNPISGHNTLYWYLQNLGQGPELLIRYENEEAVDDSQLPKDRFSAERLKGVDSTLKIQPAELGDSAVYLCASSSGKTSGGTQYFGPGTRLLVL.